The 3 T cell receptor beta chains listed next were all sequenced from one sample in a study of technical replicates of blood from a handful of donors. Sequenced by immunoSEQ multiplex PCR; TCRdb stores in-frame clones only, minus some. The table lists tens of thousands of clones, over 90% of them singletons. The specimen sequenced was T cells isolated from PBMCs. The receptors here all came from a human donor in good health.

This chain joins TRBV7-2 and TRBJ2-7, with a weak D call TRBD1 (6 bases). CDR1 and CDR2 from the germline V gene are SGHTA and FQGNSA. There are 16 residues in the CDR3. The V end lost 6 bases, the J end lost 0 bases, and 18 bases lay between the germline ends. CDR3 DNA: TGTGCCAGCAGTCATCGGACAGTGTCGAGCTCCTACGAGCAGTACTTC. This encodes CASSHRTVSSSYEQYF.

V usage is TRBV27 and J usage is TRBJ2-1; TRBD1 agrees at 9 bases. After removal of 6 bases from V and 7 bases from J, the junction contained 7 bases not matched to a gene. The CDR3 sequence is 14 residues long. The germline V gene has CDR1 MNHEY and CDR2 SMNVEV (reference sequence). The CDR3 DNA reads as TGTGCCAGCAGCCCCTATGGGACAGGGAATGAGCAGTTCTTC. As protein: CASSPYGTGNEQFF.

This CDR3 reads CASSYARLEGTGELFF. The CDR3 coding sequence is TGTGCCAGCAGTTACGCCAGATTGGAGGGAACCGGGGAGCTGTTTTTT. The chain uses TRBV6-5 and TRBJ2-2; TRBD2 might be the D (6 bases). V was trimmed by 2 bases and J by 5 bases, leaving 15 bases between them. Germline V gene sequence: CDR1 MNHEY, CDR2 SVGAGI. The CDR3 covers 16 residues.